These 28 T cell receptor beta chains were all obtained from the same sample, sequenced in a study of radiation and T cells in renal cell carcinoma. Time point described: blood 4 weeks post-SBRT, at nephrectomy. Treatment specified: 15 Gy SBRT to primary tumor, nephrectomy 4 weeks later. TCRdb's copy holds only in-frame clones and misses some; the assay was immunoSEQ multiplex PCR. The table includes roughly 92,000 clones, 80% to 90% detected once. Sequencing used blood, obtained from a patient whose treatment included radiotherapy and nephrectomy. The receptor set was obtained from a man aged 60 to 69 with renal cell carcinoma.

The genes are TRBV4-1 and TRBJ2-7; D possibly corresponds to TRBD1 (6 bases). The CDR3 totals 15 residues. The germline V gene has CDR1 MGHRA and CDR2 YSYEKL. V was shortened by 4 bases and J by 3 bases, with 16 bases between the two germline ends. CDR3 bases: TGCGCCAGCAGCCGGCGGTCTGAGACAGGCTACGAGCAGTACTTC. Protein product: CASSRRSETGYEQYF.

The CDR3 bases are TGTGCCAGCAGCTTGCAGGGGCTCTACGAGCAGTACTTC. It encodes CASSLQGLYEQYF. The chain joins TRBV5-4 to TRBJ2-7; perhaps TRBD1 as D (6 bases). Trimming cost V 1 base and J 3 bases, with 8 bases left between them. The CDR3 length is 13 residues. The V gene's germline CDR1 is SGHNT and CDR2 YYREEE (reference sequence).

The rearrangement links TRBV10-1 to TRBJ2-1; TRBD1 agrees at 7 bases. Trimming took 5 bases from V and 10 from J; bases not matched to a gene: 14. Per the germline V gene, CDR1 is WNHNN and CDR2 is SYGVQD (reference sequence). CDR3 length: 15 amino acids. This CDR3 is CASSYTGAPEGEQFF. CDR3 in DNA: TGCGCCAGCAGTTATACAGGGGCTCCCGAAGGCGAGCAGTTCTTC.

The chain joins TRBV28 to TRBJ2-2; D is uncertain. Germline CDR1 reads MDHEN; CDR2 reads SYDVKM. This CDR3 is 12 amino acids long. V was trimmed by 10 bases and J by 4 bases, leaving 10 bases between them. The CDR3 loop is CATRHPTGELFF. The DNA for the CDR3 is TGTGCCACCCGTCACCCCACCGGGGAGCTGTTTTTT.

This clone has just a few counts. Written as DNA, the CDR3 is TGCGCCAGCAGCCATTCAACGCAGGGGAGGGGGACTGAAGCTTTCTTT. Amino acids: CASSHSTQGRGTEAFF. The chain joins TRBV4-1 to TRBJ1-1, with D possibly being TRBD1 (6 bases). V lost 3 bases and J lost 5, with 19 bases in between. This CDR3 region has 16 residues. Germline V gene data show CDR1 as MGHRA and CDR2 as YSYEKL.

This chain connects TRBV13 to TRBJ2-1; D uncertain. The CDR3 has 15 residues. Trimming pared 2 bases from V and 0 bases from J, leaving 8 bases between. Germline values: CDR1 PRHDT, CDR2 FYEKMQ (reference sequence). This CDR3 is CASSLLVSSYNEQFF. Written as DNA, the CDR3 is TGTGCCAGCAGCTTACTCGTAAGCTCCTACAATGAGCAGTTCTTC.

V and J are TRBV5-1 and TRBJ2-7; D remains unclear. In germline, CDR1 is SGHRS, CDR2 YFSETQ. The CDR3 sequence is 15 residues long. Trimming pared 4 bases from V and 1 base from J, leaving 15 bases between. In DNA, the CDR3 is TGCGCCAGCAGCCTACACCCCTCATTATCCTACGAGCAGTACTTC. Its protein product is CASSLHPSLSYEQYF. Full variable domain (missing parts from reference TRBV5-1 and TRBJ2-7): KAGVTQTPRYLIKTRGQQVTLSCSPISGHRSVSWYQQTPGQGLQFLFEYFSETQRNKGNFPGRFSGRQFSNSRSEMNVSTLELGDSALYLCASSLHPSLSYEQYFGPGTRLTVT.

The chain links TRBV6-5 to TRBJ2-7; maybe TRBD2 (6 bases). Germline V gene data show CDR1 as MNHEY and CDR2 as SVGAGI. The CDR3 totals 11 residues. With 6 bases removed from V and 6 bases from J, the gap between germline ends came to 9 bases. The CDR3 reads CASSLGGEQYF. CDR3 bases: TGTGCCAGCAGCCTGGGGGGCGAGCAGTACTTC.

The J gene is TRBJ2-1, the V gene TRBV11-2, with 11 nucleotides matching TRBD2. The CDR3 contains 16 residues. CDR1 and CDR2 (germline): SGHAT, FQNNGV. V lost 1 base, J lost 8 bases, and 7 bases stayed unmatched. CDR3 amino acids: CASSLGVLAGVHEQFF. The DNA of the CDR3 is TGTGCCAGCAGCTTAGGAGTACTAGCGGGAGTCCATGAGCAGTTCTTC.

CDR3 amino acids: CASSYSWAQGTYEQYF. The CDR3, as DNA: TGTGCCAGCAGTTACTCGTGGGCACAGGGTACCTACGAGCAGTACTTC. The chain carries TRBV6-5 and TRBJ2-7; TRBD1 might be the D (6 bases). Trimming removed 0 bases at V and 2 bases at J, with 14 bases between. Germline assignment: CDR1 MNHEY and CDR2 SVGAGI. CDR3 length equals 16 residues.

The V call is TRBV27, the J call TRBJ1-5; unclear D gene. Germline values: CDR1 MNHEY, CDR2 SMNVEV (reference sequence). The germline V and J ends were trimmed by 3 bases and 4 bases, with 4 bases remaining between them. CDR3 size: 12 residues. This CDR3 is CASSFGNQPQHF. CDR3 bases: TGTGCCAGCAGTTTTGGTAATCAGCCCCAGCATTTT.

The V call is TRBV5-6, the J call TRBJ1-4; D ambiguous. The CDR3 totals 13 residues. Deletions cut 4 bases from V and 7 bases from J, with 11 bases between. The germline CDR1 and CDR2 sequences are SGHDT and YYEEEE. In DNA form, the CDR3 reads TGTGCCAGCAGCCACAACAGCCTTGAAAAACTGTTTTTT. Amino acid sequence: CASSHNSLEKLFF.

This rearrangement joins TRBV4-2 to TRBJ2-3; no definite D call. Deletions cut 1 base from V and 4 bases from J, with 9 bases between. The CDR3 spans 14 residues. Per germline, CDR1 LGHNA and CDR2 YNFKEQ. CDR3 bases: TGTGCCAGCAGCCAAGTAGGGCCGTCAGATACGCAGTATTTT. It translates to CASSQVGPSDTQYF.

This clone was seen a handful of times. The rearrangement links TRBV28 to TRBJ1-1; no firm D call. V lost 2 bases to trimming and J lost 1 base, with 8 bases between them. The length of the CDR3 is 14 residues. Germline CDR1 and CDR2: MDHEN and SYDVKM. The CDR3 loop reads CASSLQQTNTEAFF. The CDR3, as DNA: TGTGCCAGCAGTTTACAACAGACGAACACTGAAGCTTTCTTT.

The J gene is TRBJ2-2, the V gene TRBV28, with D uncertain. CDR1 is MDHEN, CDR2 SYDVKM, per germline. Trimming left V 6 bases short and J 1 base short, with 3 bases between. The CDR3 contains 12 residues. The CDR3 region is CASRLNTGELFF. The CDR3 bases are TGTGCCAGCAGGTTGAACACCGGGGAGCTGTTTTTT.

This chain links TRBV19 with TRBJ1-5, with D perhaps matching TRBD1 (5 bases). V was trimmed by 7 bases and J by 0 bases, leaving 10 bases between them. The CDR3 loop spans 14 amino acids. Germline V gene data show CDR1 as LNHDA and CDR2 as SQIVND (reference sequence). CDR3: CASNGGDSNQPQHF. The CDR3 region has the DNA TGTGCCAGTAATGGAGGGGATAGCAATCAGCCCCAGCATTTT. The full variable domain, completed using reference TRBV19 and TRBJ1-5, is DGGITQSPKYLFRKEGQNVTLSCEQNLNHDAMYWYRQDPGQGLRLIYYSQIVNDFQKGDIAEGYSVSREKKESFPLTVTSAQKNPTAFYLCASNGGDSNQPQHFGDGTRLSIL.

This chain uses TRBV11-2 with TRBJ2-7, with 7 bases aligning to TRBD1. The CDR3 has 12 residues. With 10 bases clipped from V and 2 bases from J, the junction kept 5 bases outside the gene matches. Germline CDR1 and CDR2: SGHAT and FQNNGV. CDR3 sequence reads: CAISGGTYEQYF. CDR3 in DNA: TGTGCCATATCAGGGGGAACCTACGAGCAGTACTTC.

CDR3 in amino acids: CASSPRQGSYNEQFF. The CDR3 nucleotides read TGTGCCAGCAGCCCGAGACAGGGGTCCTACAATGAGCAGTTCTTC. The genes are TRBV5-5 and TRBJ2-1, with 8 positions matching TRBD1. This CDR3 has 15 residues. The V gene's germline CDR1 is SGHKS and CDR2 YYEKEE (reference sequence). V dropped 4 bases and J dropped 1; count of bases not matched to a gene: 4.

The gene calls are TRBV19 and TRBJ2-7; D may be TRBD1 or TRBD2 (5 bases each). The germline gives CDR1 LNHDA, CDR2 SQIVND (reference sequence). Trimming removed 3 bases from V and 1 base from J, with 7 bases in between. The CDR3 has 13 amino acids. Here the CDR3 DNA reads TGTGCCAGTAGTATTGGGGGATCCTACGAGCAGTACTTC. Its protein is CASSIGGSYEQYF.

This clone was detected a few times. The rearrangement links TRBV5-1 to TRBJ2-3; 7 bases agree with TRBD2. The germline V gene has CDR1 SGHRS and CDR2 YFSETQ. Losses at the gene ends were 4 bases for V and 2 bases for J; bases not matched to a gene: 4. The CDR3 is made up of 14 amino acids. The DNA for the CDR3 is TGCGCCAGCAGCCTTAGCGGGTTCACAGATACGCAGTATTTT. Amino acid sequence: CASSLSGFTDTQYF.

The chain combines TRBV7-3 with TRBJ2-6, with D hard to call. V was clipped by 1 base and J by 0 bases, with 7 bases between them. The CDR3 totals 16 residues. Germline values: CDR1 SGHTA, CDR2 FQGTGA. This CDR3 is CASSLMRGSGANVLTF. The CDR3, as DNA: TGTGCCAGCAGCTTAATGAGAGGCTCTGGGGCCAACGTCCTGACTTTC.

The table lists this clone with a count of one. The chain links TRBV5-1 to TRBJ2-5; D unresolved. CDR1 is SGHRS and CDR2 is YFSETQ in the germline V gene. This CDR3 region has 15 residues. V gave up 0 bases and J gave up 1 base, with 10 bases separating them. This CDR3 reads CASSLDYRSQETQYF. The CDR3, as DNA: TGCGCCAGCAGCTTGGACTACCGGAGCCAAGAGACCCAGTACTTC.

This chain links TRBV2 with TRBJ1-2; TRBD1 might be the D (5 bases). Germline V CDR1 and CDR2: SNHLY, FYNNEI. The V end was cut by 2 bases, the J end by 4 bases, with 14 bases between. This CDR3 is 15 amino acids long. Here the CDR3 reads CASSETQGGGYGYTF. CDR3 nucleotide sequence: TGTGCCAGCAGTGAAACCCAGGGAGGAGGCTATGGCTACACCTTC. The variable domain in full, with the rest retrieved from reference TRBV2 and TRBJ1-2, is EPEVTQTPSHQVTQMGQEVILRCVPISNHLYFYWYRQILGQKVEFLVSFYNNEISEKSEIFDDQFSVERPDGSNFTLKIRSTKLEDSAMYFCASSETQGGGYGYTFGSGTRLTVV.

The rearrangement joins TRBV9 to TRBJ2-1; D unresolved. This CDR3 comprises 15 residues. Between the trimmed V and J ends, which lost 0 bases and 4 bases, there was a span of 11 bases. The germline V gene has CDR1 SGDLS and CDR2 YYNGEE. The CDR3 protein is CASSVATRRYNEQFF. In nucleotides, the CDR3 is TGTGCCAGCAGCGTAGCTACGAGGCGGTACAATGAGCAGTTCTTC.

J is TRBJ2-7 and V is TRBV4-1; no reliable D call. V shed 0 bases and J shed 3 bases, with 9 bases lying between them. CDR3 size: 14 residues. Per the germline V gene, CDR1 is MGHRA and CDR2 is YSYEKL. CDR3 DNA sequence: TGCGCCAGCAGCCAAGATAATCGCGGCTACGAGCAGTACTTC. Encoded protein: CASSQDNRGYEQYF.

This sequence joins TRBV5-1 and TRBJ2-1, with 7 bases lining up with TRBD2. Looked up from germline, CDR1 is SGHRS and CDR2 is YFSETQ. V was clipped by 2 bases and J by 1 base; unmatched bases: 6. The CDR3 is 16 residues long. CDR3 region: CASSFASGGSYNEQFF. CDR3 nucleotide sequence: TGCGCCAGCAGCTTCGCTAGCGGAGGGTCCTACAATGAGCAGTTCTTC.

The chain combines TRBV9 with TRBJ2-3; D gene uncertain. Germline V lookup: CDR1 SGDLS, CDR2 YYNGEE. This CDR3 region has 15 residues. V dropped 0 bases and J dropped 2 bases, with 10 bases sitting between them. The CDR3 DNA sequence: TGTGCCAGCAGCGTAGGGGCAGCCTACACAGATACGCAGTATTTT. Its protein is CASSVGAAYTDTQYF.

This chain links TRBV6-1 with TRBJ1-5; D is perhaps TRBD1 (5 bases). V was clipped by 3 bases and J by 7 bases, with 7 bases between them. The CDR3 loop spans 12 amino acids. Germline-derived CDR1 and CDR2 are MNHNS and SASEGT. CDR3 sequence reads: CASSEGRQPQHF. The CDR3 bases are TGTGCCAGCAGTGAGGGGCGGCAGCCCCAGCATTTT.